This TCR beta chain emerged from a study of blood T cell repertoires in COVID-19. The repertoire was sequenced with immunoSEQ multiplex PCR; TCRdb's copy has only in-frame clones and lacks some. The top ten hold 11% of the sample, which has approximately 130,000 clones, around 80% seen once. CDR3 length equals 22 residues. With V trimmed by 6 bases and J by 7 bases, 31 bases remained unmatched. Germline assignment: CDR1 MNHEY and CDR2 SVGEGT. Material for sequencing was peripheral blood. This TCR was sampled from a human donor in a cohort sampled during active COVID-19. The chain employs TRBV6-2 or TRBV6-3 and TRBJ2-4; 9 nucleotides line up with TRBD1. The CDR3 DNA is TGTGCCAGCAGCCAAACCAGGTCCGGATCCGTCTACCGGGACAGGGCCCCTAACATTCAGTACTTC. This codes for CASSQTRSGSVYRDRAPNIQYF.